Listed here are 23 T cell receptor beta chains from one sample, sequenced in a study of cytomegalovirus exposure and HLA in healthy donors. Primers for the PCR totalled 60 Vbeta and 13 Jbeta. Generated by immunoSEQ multiplex PCR, the TCRdb table keeps only in-frame clones and is missing some. This table holds about 130,000 clones, 8% to 9.5% found once. Material: PBMCs. Source of these receptors: a man aged 40-50 years in good health and CMV-seronegative.

This clone came up a few times. The chain has TRBV13 and TRBJ2-1, with D perhaps TRBD2 (6 bases). V lost 5 bases and J lost 6, with 14 bases in between. Germline lookup yields CDR1 PRHDT and CDR2 FYEKMQ (reference sequence). This CDR3 contains 14 residues. CDR3 DNA sequence: TGTGCCAGCAGCCCAGACACCGGGGGCAATGAGCAGTTCTTC. Encoded protein: CASSPDTGGNEQFF.

This clone was recorded a few times. The J gene is TRBJ1-2, the V gene TRBV7-9, with D possibly matching TRBD1 (6 bases). Trimming pared 1 base from V and 8 bases from J, leaving 14 bases between. Germline V gene lookup returns CDR1 SEHNR and CDR2 FQNEAQ (reference sequence). The CDR3 totals 14 residues. In DNA form, the CDR3 reads TGTGCCAGCAGCTTAGAGGACAGCTCGAAGGGCTACACCTTC. It specifies CASSLEDSSKGYTF.

The chain uses TRBV10-3 and TRBJ2-7; 8 nucleotides match TRBD1. There are 13 residues in the CDR3. The germline V gene has CDR1 ENHRY and CDR2 SYGVKD. Unmatched junction bases numbered 4, after V lost 4 bases and J lost 5 bases. CDR3 sequence reads: CAISGTGSHEQYF. The CDR3 DNA sequence: TGTGCCATCAGTGGGACAGGGTCCCACGAGCAGTACTTC.

The chain uses TRBV19 and TRBJ1-5; D remains unclear. Deletions cut 7 bases from V and 5 bases from J, with 12 bases between. CDR1 is LNHDA, CDR2 SQIVND, per germline (reference sequence). The CDR3 totals 13 residues. This chain's CDR3 is CASTPREDQPQHF. The DNA for the CDR3 is TGTGCCAGTACCCCGCGGGAGGATCAGCCCCAGCATTTT. Using reference TRBV19 and TRBJ1-5 for the parts outside the CDR3, the full variable domain is DGGITQSPKYLFRKEGQNVTLSCEQNLNHDAMYWYRQDPGQGLRLIYYSQIVNDFQKGDIAEGYSVSREKKESFPLTVTSAQKNPTAFYLCASTPREDQPQHFGDGTRLSIL.

This chain joins TRBV7-2 and TRBJ1-5, with TRBD1 matching 12 bases. Trimming removed 6 bases from V and 7 bases from J; junction bases left unmatched: 10. The CDR3 covers 16 residues. The V gene's germline CDR1 is SGHTA and CDR2 FQGNSA. The CDR3 coding sequence is TGTGCCAGCAGTACCGGGACAGGGGGCGAGGGCCAGCCCCAGCATTTT. This encodes CASSTGTGGEGQPQHF.

The chain couples TRBV9 to TRBJ2-3; 11 bases map to TRBD1. The trim removed 3 bases at V and 0 bases at J, leaving 12 bases unmatched. This CDR3 is 19 amino acids long. Germline V gives CDR1 SGDLS, CDR2 YYNGEE. For the CDR3, the DNA is TGTGCCAGCAGCGGAGGACAGGGGGCTATTCGCGTAAGCACAGATACGCAGTATTTT. It is translated as CASSGGQGAIRVSTDTQYF.

This clone appeared a few times. CDR3 loop: CAWNAGDNTGELFF. The CDR3 nucleotides are TGTGCCTGGAATGCGGGGGACAACACCGGGGAGCTGTTTTTT. The gene calls are TRBV30 and TRBJ2-2; TRBD2 matches at 7 bases. V was clipped by 4 bases and J by 2 bases; unmatched bases: 4. Germline assignment: CDR1 GTSNPN and CDR2 SVGIG (reference sequence). This CDR3 has 14 amino acids.

This clone was found a few times. V and J are TRBV30 and TRBJ2-7; possible D gene TRBD1, 5 bases. Germline V gene sequence: CDR1 GTSNPN, CDR2 SVGIG (reference sequence). The CDR3 length is 11 residues. The ends were cut back, 4 bases at V and 6 bases at J, with 10 bases in the middle. The chain's CDR3 is CAWKRGTEQYF. For the CDR3, the DNA is TGTGCCTGGAAAAGGGGAACCGAGCAGTACTTC.

The chain uses TRBV5-6 and TRBJ1-1; TRBD1 matches at 7 bases. The CDR3 consists of 13 residues. V dropped 2 bases and J dropped 11; count of bases not matched to a gene: 9. The germline CDR1 and CDR2 sequences are SGHDT and YYEEEE. CDR3 protein: CASSFSTGRRAFF. DNA of the CDR3: TGTGCCAGCAGCTTTTCGACAGGGCGTAGGGCTTTCTTT.

This clone appeared a few times. The chain employs TRBV9 and TRBJ1-2, with a possible D match to TRBD1 (5 bases). This CDR3 spans 15 amino acids. Germline loops: CDR1 SGDLS, CDR2 YYNGEE. V lost 4 bases and J lost 8, with 21 bases in between. CDR3 in DNA: TGTGCCAGCAGCCCGCGGGACGGTGGATTTCGAGGCTACACCTTC. Amino acid sequence: CASSPRDGGFRGYTF.

The chain links TRBV2 to TRBJ1-2, with 10 positions matching TRBD1. Trimming cost V 2 bases and J 2 bases; bases outside gene matches: 11. Per germline, CDR1 SNHLY and CDR2 FYNNEI. The CDR3 totals 18 residues. CDR3 nucleotides: TGTGCCAGCAGTGAAATGTCCGGGACAGGGGCTTTAAACTATGGCTACACCTTC. This translates into CASSEMSGTGALNYGYTF.

This clone turned up a few times. The chain carries TRBV15 and TRBJ2-2; D perhaps matches TRBD2 (6 bases). In germline, CDR1 is LNHNV, CDR2 YYDKDF (reference sequence). Trimming removed 0 bases at V and 6 bases at J, with 14 bases between. This CDR3 comprises 16 residues. The CDR3 loop reads CATSRDRRGPPGELFF. CDR3 DNA: TGTGCCACCAGCAGAGATCGGCGGGGCCCTCCCGGGGAGCTGTTTTTT.

The sample holds a few counts of this clone. CDR3 nucleotide sequence: TGCGCCAGCAGCCAACCTATTTTTGAGACAGGGGGCCGGAAGAACACCGGGGAGCTGTTTTTT. It yields the protein CASSQPIFETGGRKNTGELFF. The V call is TRBV4-1, the J call TRBJ2-2, with 10 bases matching TRBD1. There are 21 residues in the CDR3. Per germline, CDR1 MGHRA and CDR2 YSYEKL. Unmatched junction bases numbered 16, after V lost 2 bases and J lost 1 base.

This clone was detected only a few times. V is TRBV18 and J is TRBJ2-7, with 12 bases aligning to TRBD2. The germline gives CDR1 KGHSH, CDR2 LQKENI. This CDR3 is 15 amino acids long. After removal of 6 bases from V and 2 bases from J, the junction contained 5 bases not matched to a gene. Here the CDR3 DNA reads TGTGCCAGCTCGCCTAGCGGGGGGGCCGCCTACGAGCAGTACTTC. Protein sequence: CASSPSGGAAYEQYF. The variable domain in full, with the rest retrieved from reference TRBV18 and TRBJ2-7, is NAGVMQNPRHLVRRRGQEARLRCSPMKGHSHVYWYRQLPEEGLKFMVYLQKENIIDESGMPKERFSAEFPKEGPSILRIQQVVRGDSAAYFCASSPSGGAAYEQYFGPGTRLTVT.

The chain joins TRBV7-9 to TRBJ1-5, with 9 bases aligning to TRBD1. V was pared by 5 bases and J by 6 bases, with 2 bases of the junction left unmatched. The CDR3 covers 13 residues. The germline V gene has CDR1 SEHNR and CDR2 FQNEAQ (reference sequence). The CDR3 DNA reads as TGTGCCAGCAGCGGGACAGGGTCTCAGCCCCAGCATTTT. It codes for CASSGTGSQPQHF.

The chain carries TRBV7-6 and TRBJ2-3; TRBD2 matches 15 bases. The CDR3 is made up of 16 amino acids. V dropped 5 bases and J dropped 5; count of bases not matched to a gene: 5. Germline values: CDR1 SGHVS, CDR2 FNYEAQ. The CDR3 loop reads CASSTRTSGGGDTQYF. The CDR3 DNA reads TGTGCCAGCAGCACTCGGACTAGCGGGGGGGGAGATACGCAGTATTTT.

The J gene is TRBJ1-2, the V gene TRBV6-4; no reliable D call. Germline values: CDR1 MRHNA, CDR2 SNTAGT. CDR3 length equals 14 residues. V shed 6 bases and J shed 4 bases, with 15 bases lying between them. The CDR3 DNA sequence: TGTGCCAGCAGCCAGGACCGGGGTCCCTATGGCTACACCTTC. This encodes CASSQDRGPYGYTF.

This chain connects TRBV19 to TRBJ2-1; 9 bases map to TRBD1. V lost 5 bases to trimming and J lost 4 bases; unmatched junction nucleotides: 9. CDR1 and CDR2 (germline): LNHDA, SQIVND (reference sequence). CDR3 length: 16 residues. For the CDR3, the DNA is TGTGCCAGTAGTCCACCGGACAGGGGCGATTACAATGAGCAGTTCTTC. Its protein is CASSPPDRGDYNEQFF.

J is TRBJ2-3 and V is TRBV4-3; maybe TRBD2 (5 bases). CDR1 is LGHNA, CDR2 YSLEER, per germline. With 1 base removed from V and 3 bases from J, the gap between germline ends came to 8 bases. This CDR3 has 14 residues. This CDR3 is CASSQGLATDTQYF. In DNA form, the CDR3 reads TGCGCCAGCAGCCAAGGTCTAGCAACAGATACGCAGTATTTT.

In this sample, this clone turned up a few times. The CDR3 sequence: CAISSPTGGVYEQYF. As DNA, the CDR3 is TGTGCCATCAGCTCCCCGACAGGGGGAGTCTACGAGCAGTACTTC. V usage is TRBV10-3 and J usage is TRBJ2-7, with 9 bases aligning to TRBD1. Trimming removed 6 bases from V and 3 bases from J; junction bases left unmatched: 9. From germline, CDR1 is ENHRY and CDR2 SYGVKD. This CDR3 contains 15 residues.

The rearrangement joins TRBV2 to TRBJ1-4; TRBD1 aligns across 7 bases. Germline V lookup: CDR1 SNHLY, CDR2 FYNNEI. This CDR3 has 14 amino acids. V gave up 2 bases and J gave up 8 bases; unmatched junction bases: 5. In DNA form, the CDR3 reads TGTGCCAGCAGTGAATATGGGACAGACGAAAAACTGTTTTTT. Translation: CASSEYGTDEKLFF. Filled out from reference TRBV2 and TRBJ1-4, the complete variable domain reads EPEVTQTPSHQVTQMGQEVILRCVPISNHLYFYWYRQILGQKVEFLVSFYNNEISEKSEIFDDQFSVERPDGSNFTLKIRSTKLEDSAMYFCASSEYGTDEKLFFGSGTQLSVL.

The chain joins TRBV15 to TRBJ1-1; D not resolved. CDR3 size: 13 residues. V was cut by 4 bases and J by 7 bases, with 13 bases left in between. The germline V gene encodes CDR1 LNHNV and CDR2 YYDKDF (reference sequence). The CDR3 region has the DNA TGTGCCACCAGCAAGAGCCGCGTATTTGAAGCTTTCTTT. This gives the protein CATSKSRVFEAFF.

This clone was counted between two and nine times. V gene TRBV11-2 combines with J gene TRBJ1-1; 8 bases line up with TRBD1. The germline CDR1 and CDR2 sequences are SGHAT and FQNNGV. The CDR3 consists of 12 residues. The ends lost 3 bases at V and 7 bases at J; junction bases unmatched: 1. The CDR3 sequence: CASSFGQGEAFF. CDR3 nucleotides: TGTGCCAGCAGCTTCGGACAGGGTGAAGCTTTCTTT.